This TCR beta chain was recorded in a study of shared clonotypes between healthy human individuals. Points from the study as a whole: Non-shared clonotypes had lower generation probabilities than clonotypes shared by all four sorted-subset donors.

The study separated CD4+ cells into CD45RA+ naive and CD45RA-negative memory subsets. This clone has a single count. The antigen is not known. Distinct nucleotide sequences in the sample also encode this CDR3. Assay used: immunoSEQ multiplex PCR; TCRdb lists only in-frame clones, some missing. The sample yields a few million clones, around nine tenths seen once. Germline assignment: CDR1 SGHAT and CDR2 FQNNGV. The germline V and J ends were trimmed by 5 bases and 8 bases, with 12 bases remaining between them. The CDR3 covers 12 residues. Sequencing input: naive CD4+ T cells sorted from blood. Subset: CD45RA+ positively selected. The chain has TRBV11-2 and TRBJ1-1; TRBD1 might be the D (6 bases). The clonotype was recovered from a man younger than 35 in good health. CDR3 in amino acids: CASSLTGGEAFF. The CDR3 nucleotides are TGTGCCAGCAGCCTAACTGGGGGCGAAGCTTTCTTT.